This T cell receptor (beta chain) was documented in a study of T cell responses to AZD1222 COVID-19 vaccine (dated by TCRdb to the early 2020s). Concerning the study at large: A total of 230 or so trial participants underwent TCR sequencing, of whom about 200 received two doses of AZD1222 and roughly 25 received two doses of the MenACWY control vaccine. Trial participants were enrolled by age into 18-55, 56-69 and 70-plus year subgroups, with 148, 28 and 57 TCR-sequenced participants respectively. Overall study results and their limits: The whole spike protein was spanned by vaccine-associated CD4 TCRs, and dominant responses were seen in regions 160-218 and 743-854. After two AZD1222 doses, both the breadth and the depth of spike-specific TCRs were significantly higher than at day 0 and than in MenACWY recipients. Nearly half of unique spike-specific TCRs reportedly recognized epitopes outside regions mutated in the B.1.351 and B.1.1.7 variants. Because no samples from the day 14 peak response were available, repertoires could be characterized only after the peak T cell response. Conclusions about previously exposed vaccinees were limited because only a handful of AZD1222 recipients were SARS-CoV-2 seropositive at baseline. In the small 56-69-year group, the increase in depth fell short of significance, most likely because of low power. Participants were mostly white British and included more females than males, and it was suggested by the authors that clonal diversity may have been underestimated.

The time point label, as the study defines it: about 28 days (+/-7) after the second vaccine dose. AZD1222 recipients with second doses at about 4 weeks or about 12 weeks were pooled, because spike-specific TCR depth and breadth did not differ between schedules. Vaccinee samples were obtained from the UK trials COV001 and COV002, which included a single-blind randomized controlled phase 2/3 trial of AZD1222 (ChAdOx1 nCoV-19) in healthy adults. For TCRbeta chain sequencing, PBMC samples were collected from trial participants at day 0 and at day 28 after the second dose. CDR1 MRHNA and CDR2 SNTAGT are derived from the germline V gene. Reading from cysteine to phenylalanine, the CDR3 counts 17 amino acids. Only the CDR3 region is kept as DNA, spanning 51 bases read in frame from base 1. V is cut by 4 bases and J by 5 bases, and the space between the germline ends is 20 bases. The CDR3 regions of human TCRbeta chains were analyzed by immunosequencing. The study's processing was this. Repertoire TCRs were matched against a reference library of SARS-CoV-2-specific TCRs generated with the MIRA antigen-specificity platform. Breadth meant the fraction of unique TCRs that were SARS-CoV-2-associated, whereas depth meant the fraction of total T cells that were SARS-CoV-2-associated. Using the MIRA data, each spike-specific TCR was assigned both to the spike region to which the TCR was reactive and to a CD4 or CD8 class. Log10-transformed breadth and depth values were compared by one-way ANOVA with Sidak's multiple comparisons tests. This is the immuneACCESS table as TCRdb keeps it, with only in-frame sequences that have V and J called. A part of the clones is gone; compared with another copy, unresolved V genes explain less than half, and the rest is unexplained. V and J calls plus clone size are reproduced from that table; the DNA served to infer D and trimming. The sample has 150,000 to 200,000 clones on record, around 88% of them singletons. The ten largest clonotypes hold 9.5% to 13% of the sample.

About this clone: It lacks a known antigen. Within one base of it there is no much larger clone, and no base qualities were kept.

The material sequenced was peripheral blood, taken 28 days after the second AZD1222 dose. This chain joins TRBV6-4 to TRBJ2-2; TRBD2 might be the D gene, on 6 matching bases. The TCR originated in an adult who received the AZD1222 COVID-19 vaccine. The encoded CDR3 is CASSASGTEGFTGELFF. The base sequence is TGTGCCAGCAGTGCATCCGGGACTGAGGGATTTACCGGGGAGCTGTTTTTT.